The clone carrying this T cell receptor (beta chain) was counted once. The antigen remains unidentified. These data belong to a study of cytomegalovirus exposure and HLA in healthy donors. 13 Jbeta primers and 60 Vbeta primers were used for the PCR. Here immunoSEQ multiplex PCR was the method, and the copy in TCRdb shows in-frame clones only, minus some. The table lists 100,000 to 150,000 clones, around 77% of them singletons. Each donor was nominally healthy when sampled (though unrecorded immune exposures were likely). Trimming pared 6 bases from V and 9 bases from J, leaving 21 bases between. CDR1 SNHLY and CDR2 FYNNEI come from the germline V gene. The CDR3 is 15 residues long. Study-level points and caveats: Reports indicated that the classifier achieved high specificity and sensitivity in diagnosing cytomegalovirus status. Upon later analysis, HLA-associated TCR beta chains proved more clonally expanded than other, equally common chains.

The sequence came from a woman in her 40s in good health and CMV-seropositive. What was sequenced was PBMCs. This chain links TRBV2 with TRBJ2-4; possible D gene TRBD1, 5 bases. CDR3 residues: CASRPQARGSGIQYF. For the CDR3, the DNA is TGTGCCAGCAGACCCCAGGCTAGGGGAAGTGGCATTCAGTACTTC.